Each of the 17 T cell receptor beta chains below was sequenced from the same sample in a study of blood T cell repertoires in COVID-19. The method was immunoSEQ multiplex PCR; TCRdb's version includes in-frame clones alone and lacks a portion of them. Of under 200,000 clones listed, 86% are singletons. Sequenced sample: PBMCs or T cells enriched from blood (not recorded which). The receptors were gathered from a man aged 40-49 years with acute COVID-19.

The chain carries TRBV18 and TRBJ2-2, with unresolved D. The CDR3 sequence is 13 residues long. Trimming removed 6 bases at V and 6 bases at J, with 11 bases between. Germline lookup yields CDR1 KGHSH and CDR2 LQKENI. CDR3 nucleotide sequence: TGTGCCAGCTCCCAGCTAGGCGCCGGGGAGCTGTTTTTT. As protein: CASSQLGAGELFF.

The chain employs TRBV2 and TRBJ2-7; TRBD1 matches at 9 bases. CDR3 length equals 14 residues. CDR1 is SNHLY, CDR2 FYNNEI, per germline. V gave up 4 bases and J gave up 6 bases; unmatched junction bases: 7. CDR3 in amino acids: CASSAETGGGEQYF. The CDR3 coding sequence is TGTGCCAGCAGTGCAGAAACAGGGGGCGGCGAGCAGTACTTC. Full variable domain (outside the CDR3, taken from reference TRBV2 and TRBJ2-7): EPEVTQTPSHQVTQMGQEVILRCVPISNHLYFYWYRQILGQKVEFLVSFYNNEISEKSEIFDDQFSVERPDGSNFTLKIRSTKLEDSAMYFCASSAETGGGEQYFGPGTRLTVT.

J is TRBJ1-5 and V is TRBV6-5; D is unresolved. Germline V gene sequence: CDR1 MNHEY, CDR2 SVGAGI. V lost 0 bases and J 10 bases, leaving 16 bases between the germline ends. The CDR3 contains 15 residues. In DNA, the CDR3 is TGTGCCAGCAGTTACTCGAGTGCACCCCCACTACCCCAGCATTTT. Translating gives CASSYSSAPPLPQHF.

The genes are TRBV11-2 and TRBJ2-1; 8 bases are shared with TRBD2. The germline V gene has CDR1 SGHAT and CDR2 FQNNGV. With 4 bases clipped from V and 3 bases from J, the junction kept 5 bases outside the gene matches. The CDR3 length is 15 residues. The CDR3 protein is CASSSTSGIYNEQFF. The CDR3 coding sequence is TGTGCCAGCAGCTCTACTAGCGGAATCTACAATGAGCAGTTCTTC.

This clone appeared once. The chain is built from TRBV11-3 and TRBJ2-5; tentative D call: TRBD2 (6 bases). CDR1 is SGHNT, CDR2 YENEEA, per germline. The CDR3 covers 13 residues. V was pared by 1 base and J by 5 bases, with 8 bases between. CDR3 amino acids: CASSLGGRETQYF. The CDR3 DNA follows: TGTGCCAGCAGCTTAGGGGGGAGGGAGACCCAGTACTTC. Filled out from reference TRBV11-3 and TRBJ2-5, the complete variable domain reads EAGVVQSPRYKIIEKKQPVAFWCNPISGHNTLYWYLQNLGQGPELLIRYENEEAVDDSQLPKDRFSAERLKGVDSTLKIQPAELGDSAVYLCASSLGGRETQYFGPGTRLLVL.

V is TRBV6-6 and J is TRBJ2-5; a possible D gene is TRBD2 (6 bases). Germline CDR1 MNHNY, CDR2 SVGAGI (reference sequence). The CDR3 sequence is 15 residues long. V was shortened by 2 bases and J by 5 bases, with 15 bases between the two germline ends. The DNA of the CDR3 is TGTGCCAGCAGTTACCCGGCGACGACTAGGGAGACCCAGTACTTC. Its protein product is CASSYPATTRETQYF.

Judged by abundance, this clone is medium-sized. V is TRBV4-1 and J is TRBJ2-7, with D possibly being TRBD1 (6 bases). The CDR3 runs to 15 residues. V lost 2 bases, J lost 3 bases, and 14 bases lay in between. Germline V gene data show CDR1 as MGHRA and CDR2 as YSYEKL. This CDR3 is CASSQQQGYYYEQYF. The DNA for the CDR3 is TGCGCCAGCAGCCAACAACAGGGATACTACTACGAGCAGTACTTC.

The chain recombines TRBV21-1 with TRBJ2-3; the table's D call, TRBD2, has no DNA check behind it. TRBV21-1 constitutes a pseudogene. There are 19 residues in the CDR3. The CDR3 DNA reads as TGTGCCAGCAGCAATCAACCCAGAAGCGGGAGGGCCCTCACAGATACGCAGTATTTT. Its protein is CASSNQPRSGRALTDTQYF.

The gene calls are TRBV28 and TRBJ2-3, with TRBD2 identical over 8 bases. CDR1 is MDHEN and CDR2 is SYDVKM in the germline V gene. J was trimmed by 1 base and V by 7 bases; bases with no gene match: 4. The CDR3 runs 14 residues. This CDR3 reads CASTPAGGTDTQYF. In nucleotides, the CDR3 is TGTGCCAGCACCCCAGCGGGGGGCACAGATACGCAGTATTTT.

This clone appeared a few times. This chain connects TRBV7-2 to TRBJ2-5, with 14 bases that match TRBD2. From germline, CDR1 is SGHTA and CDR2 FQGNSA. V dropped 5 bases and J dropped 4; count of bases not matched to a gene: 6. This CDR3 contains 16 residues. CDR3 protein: CASSVGLAGGLETQYF. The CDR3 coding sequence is TGTGCCAGCAGCGTCGGACTAGCGGGAGGATTAGAGACCCAGTACTTC.

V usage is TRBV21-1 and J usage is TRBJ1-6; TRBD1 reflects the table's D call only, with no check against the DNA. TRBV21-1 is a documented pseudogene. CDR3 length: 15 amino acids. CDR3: CARTGISSYNSPLHF. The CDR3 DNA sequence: TGTGCCAGGACAGGGATAAGCTCCTATAATTCACCCCTCCACTTT.

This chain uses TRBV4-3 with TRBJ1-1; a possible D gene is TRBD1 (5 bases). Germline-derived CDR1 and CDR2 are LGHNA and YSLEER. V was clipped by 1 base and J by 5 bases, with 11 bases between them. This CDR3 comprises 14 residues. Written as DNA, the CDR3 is TGCGCCAGCAGCCAAGCCCAGGGAGGTACTGAAGCTTTCTTT. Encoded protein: CASSQAQGGTEAFF.

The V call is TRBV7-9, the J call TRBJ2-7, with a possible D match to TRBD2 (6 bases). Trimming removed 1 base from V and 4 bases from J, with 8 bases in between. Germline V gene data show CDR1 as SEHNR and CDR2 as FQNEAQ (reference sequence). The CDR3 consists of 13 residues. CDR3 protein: CASSLVGTYEQYF. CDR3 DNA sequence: TGTGCCAGCAGCTTAGTGGGGACTTACGAGCAGTACTTC. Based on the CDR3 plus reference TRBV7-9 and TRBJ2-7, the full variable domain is DTGVSQNPRHKITKRGQNVTFRCDPISEHNRLYWYRQTLGQGPEFLTYFQNEAQLEKSRLLSDRFSAERPKGSFSTLEIQRTEQGDSAMYLCASSLVGTYEQYFGPGTRLTVT.

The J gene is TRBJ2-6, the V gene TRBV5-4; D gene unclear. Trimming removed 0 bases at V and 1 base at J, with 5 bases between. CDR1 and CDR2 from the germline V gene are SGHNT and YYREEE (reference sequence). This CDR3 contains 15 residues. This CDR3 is CASSLAGSGANVLTF. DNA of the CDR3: TGTGCCAGCAGCTTGGCAGGTTCTGGGGCCAACGTCCTGACTTTC.

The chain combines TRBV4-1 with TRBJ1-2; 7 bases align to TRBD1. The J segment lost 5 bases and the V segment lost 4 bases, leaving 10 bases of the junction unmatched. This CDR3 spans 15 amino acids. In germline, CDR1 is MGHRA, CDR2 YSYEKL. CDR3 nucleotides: TGCGCCAGCAGCCCCAGACAGGGATCGGAATATGGCTACACCTTC. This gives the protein CASSPRQGSEYGYTF.

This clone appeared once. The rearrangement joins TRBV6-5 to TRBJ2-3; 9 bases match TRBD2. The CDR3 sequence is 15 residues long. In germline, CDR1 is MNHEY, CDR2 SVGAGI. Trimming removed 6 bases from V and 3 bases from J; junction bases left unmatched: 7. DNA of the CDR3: TGTGCCAGCAGGACGCTAGCGGGGATTACAGATACGCAGTATTTT. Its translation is CASRTLAGITDTQYF.

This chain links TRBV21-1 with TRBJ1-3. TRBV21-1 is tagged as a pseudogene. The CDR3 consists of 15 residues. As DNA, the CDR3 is TGTGCCAGCAGCCCCCAGGGAGGGGATGGAAACACCATATATTTT. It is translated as CASSPQGGDGNTIYF.